The 10 T cell receptor beta chains below all came from one sample that was sequenced in a study of spatial heterogeneity in lung cancer. Each CDR3 protein is one row after TCRdb ran MiXCR on the 5' RACE reads. This repertoire shows roughly 70,000 distinct CDR3 sequences, nearly 9% found once; its top ten account for 1.9%. Time point described: blood at routine non-recurrence follow-up after resection. The sequencing used PBMCs, collected at follow-up. Every receptor here comes from a female donor with early-stage non-small cell lung cancer.

Ten or more counts support this clonotype. This chain links TRBV11-3 with TRBJ2-5; D uncertain. The length of the CDR3 is 13 residues. V lost 3 bases and J lost 3, with 8 bases in between. Germline V gene sequence: CDR1 SGHNT, CDR2 YENEEA. The DNA for the CDR3 is TGTGCCAGCAGCTTGCGGCCAGAAGAGACCCAGTACTTC. Protein product: CASSLRPEETQYF.

A few counts support this clonotype. The chain couples TRBV10-3 to TRBJ2-1; D possibly matches TRBD1 or TRBD2 (6 bases each). Trimming stripped 2 bases from V and 6 bases from J, with 14 bases between. The CDR3 consists of 15 residues. The V gene's germline CDR1 is ENHRY and CDR2 SYGVKD. The CDR3 here is CAISENLGGSNEQFF. CDR3 in DNA: TGTGCCATCAGTGAGAATCTAGGGGGGTCCAATGAGCAGTTCTTC.

This clonotype was counted many times. The chain links TRBV11-3 to TRBJ2-1; TRBD2 agrees at 16 bases. The CDR3 extends over 16 amino acids. After removal of 5 bases from V and 4 bases from J, the junction contained 2 bases not matched to a gene. Germline V gene data show CDR1 as SGHNT and CDR2 as YENEEA. The CDR3 is CASSPGLAGGYNEQFF. CDR3 DNA: TGTGCCAGCAGCCCGGGACTAGCGGGAGGGTACAATGAGCAGTTCTTC.

This clonotype showed up many times. The chain recombines TRBV24-1 with TRBJ2-1, with D maybe TRBD1 (6 bases). The CDR3 has 14 residues. CDR1 is KGHDR, CDR2 SFDVKD, per germline. Trimming stripped 4 bases from V and 4 bases from J, with 10 bases between. The CDR3 protein is CATSERTAYNEQFF. CDR3 DNA: TGTGCCACCAGTGAGAGGACAGCATACAATGAGCAGTTCTTC.

This clonotype has a count of ten or more. The chain carries TRBV6-1 and TRBJ1-1; D is ambiguous. The germline V gene encodes CDR1 MNHNS and CDR2 SASEGT. Between the trimmed V and J ends, which lost 8 bases and 0 bases, there was a span of 10 bases. The CDR3 runs to 13 residues. The CDR3 is CASSSRLNTEAFF. CDR3 sequence (DNA): TGTGCCAGCTCTTCTAGGCTGAACACTGAAGCTTTCTTT.

This clonotype was seen repeatedly, ten times or more. CDR3 DNA sequence: TGCGCCAGCAGCTTAGGGGACAGGCATGAAGATGAGCAGTTCTTC. Translating gives CASSLGDRHEDEQFF. The rearrangement uses TRBV5-1 and TRBJ2-1; 8 bases are shared with TRBD1. Germline CDR1 SGHRS, CDR2 YFSETQ. Losses at the gene ends were 2 bases for V and 8 bases for J; bases not matched to a gene: 9. The CDR3 contains 15 residues.

This clonotype appeared many times. The rearrangement links TRBV7-9 to TRBJ2-2; D is perhaps TRBD2 (5 bases). V was shortened by 8 bases and J by 4 bases, with 8 bases between the two germline ends. The CDR3 covers 12 residues. From germline, CDR1 is SEHNR and CDR2 FQNEAQ (reference sequence). The CDR3 loop reads CASGRATGELFF. CDR3 nucleotide sequence: TGTGCCAGCGGGAGAGCCACCGGGGAGCTGTTTTTT. Combining the CDR3 with reference TRBV7-9 and TRBJ2-2 gives the whole variable domain DTGVSQNPRHKITKRGQNVTFRCDPISEHNRLYWYRQTLGQGPEFLTYFQNEAQLEKSRLLSDRFSAERPKGSFSTLEIQRTEQGDSAMYLCASGRATGELFFGEGSRLTVL.

This clonotype was seen more than once but under ten times. The CDR3 spells CASSPGLEGYEQYF. The CDR3 DNA is TGTGCCAGCAGCCCGGGACTAGAGGGCTACGAGCAGTACTTC. The J gene is TRBJ2-7, the V gene TRBV12-3 or TRBV12-4; 8 positions match TRBD2. The V segment lost 6 bases and the J segment 3 bases; nucleotides outside the gene matches: 7. There are 14 residues in the CDR3.

On this clonotype: A read error is possible here, since a much larger clone lies one base away. J is TRBJ2-5 and V is TRBV30, with D tentatively TRBD2 (6 bases). The CDR3 totals 12 residues. Germline V CDR1 and CDR2: GTSNPN, SVGIG (reference sequence). CDR3 bases: TGTGTCTGGAACCTGGGAGGAGAGACCCAGTACTTC. Translated, it gives CVWNLGGETQYF.

This clonotype was counted ten times or more. V is TRBV29-1 and J is TRBJ2-7; 12 bases agree with TRBD1. The length of the CDR3 is 14 residues. Germline-derived CDR1 and CDR2 are SQVTM and ANQGSEA. The CDR3 region is CSGVVGTGGDEQYF. CDR3 in DNA: TGCAGTGGAGTAGTCGGGACAGGGGGCGACGAGCAGTACTTC.